The present TCR beta chain was sequenced within a study of Ad26.COV2.S vaccination and SARS-CoV-2 variants (dated by TCRdb to 2020 to 2023). In the study overall: Vaccine-arm donors were drawn from COV1001, a multicentre, randomized, double-blind, placebo-controlled phase I-IIa trial of Ad26.COV2.S in healthy adults. Ad26.COV2.S was administered intramuscularly at a dose of 5x10^10 or 1x10^11 viral particles, either as one shot or as two shots given 56 days apart. TCRbeta repertoire sequencing served as the tool for gauging how specific and how broad the SARS-CoV-2-reactive T cell receptors were following Ad26.COV2.S vaccination. A total of roughly 30 samples were included in the TCR-sequenced set, comprising roughly 20 Ad26.COV2.S vaccine recipients, 5 placebo recipients and 8 SARS-CoV-2 convalescent individuals. Trial participants were randomized into five groups of five: low-dose or high-dose Ad26.COV2.S given once or twice, or placebo on both occasions. Investigators did not know the trial group allocation while performing experiments and assessing outcomes.

Remarks on this clone: No antigen is known for it. One base away there is no much larger clone; base qualities are not given.

Study-wide conclusions, independent of this receptor: The authors noted that total T cell responses may have been underestimated by the TCR breadth and depth analyses. Substantial breadth of spike-specific CD8+ and CD4+ T cell responses was reported after vaccination. The study was not powered for comparison of responses between vaccine doses or regimens. Comparable non-spike TCR breadth was observed between vaccine and placebo recipients, consistent with only spike being contained in the vaccine. Ad26.COV2.S recipients had higher spike-specific TCR breadth than placebo recipients (P = 0.0014).

Counted from cysteine to phenylalanine, this CDR3 has 15 amino acids. The DNA shown is the 45-base CDR3, in frame from base 1. V is trimmed back by 3 bases and J by 3 bases, and the junction contains 4 bases that no gene match accounts for. Reading the germline V gene gives CDR1 KGHSH and CDR2 LQKENI. TCRbeta CDR3 regions were sequenced with the immunoSEQ Assay. After extraction, genomic DNA underwent amplification by bias-controlled multiplex PCR, followed by high-throughput sequencing. The authors' pipeline ran thus. Collapsing and filtering of sequences were performed to quantify the absolute abundance of each unique TCRbeta CDR3 region. T cell fraction was estimated by normalization of TCRbeta template counts to usable DNA, with usable DNA being measured through amplification of reference genes present in all nucleated cells. Repertoire TCRs were annotated as SARS-CoV-2-specific by exact matching of V gene, CDR3 amino acid sequence and J gene to a known reactive TCR set. MIRA supplied the reference SARS-CoV-2 TCR set, which was filtered for enrichment in COVID-19-positive ImmuneCODE repertoires so that public or cross-reactive TCRs were removed. Using the MIRA antigens, annotated TCRs were further analysed by specific ORF or by position within an ORF. Breadth was defined as the number of annotated unique rearrangements divided by the total number of unique productive rearrangements, and depth was defined as the summed frequency of the annotated unique rearrangements. Group comparisons of TCR breadth used two-sided Wilcoxon rank-sum tests. TCRdb re-hosts the immuneACCESS table, in-frame sequences only. Its copies lack some clones; in the studies checked, an unresolved V gene accounts for under half of them, and the cause for the rest is not known. For V, J and clone size, that table is used; D and trimming come from the DNA. This sample is represented by about 330,000 clones; under 90% of them were singletons. The ten largest clones capture 4.5% to 5.5% of the sample.

The treatment or condition label of this sample denotes: over 15 received Ad26.COV2.S at low or high dose, single or two shots; about 5 received placebo; per-sample allocation not given. Repertoires of vaccine and placebo recipients were sequenced from samples taken on day 63 after the first injection. Cohort 1b enrolled about two dozen adults aged 18-55 years at a single site in Boston, USA, between 29 July and 7 August 2020. As a vaccine, Ad26.COV2.S was a replication-incompetent adenovirus type 26 vector that expressed a prefusion-stabilized SARS-CoV-2 spike protein derived from the original Wuhan strain.

The sequence joins TRBV18 to TRBJ1-1; 10 of the junction bases match TRBD1. The sequencing here drew on peripheral blood, taken in a trial of Ad26.COV2.S vaccine versus placebo. The receptor was isolated from a person aged 18-65 years who received the Ad26.COV2.S COVID-19 vaccine or a placebo. The CDR3 sequence is CASSPRDRGHTEAFF. DNA sequence: TGTGCCAGCTCACCTAGGGACAGGGGACACACTGAAGCTTTCTTT.